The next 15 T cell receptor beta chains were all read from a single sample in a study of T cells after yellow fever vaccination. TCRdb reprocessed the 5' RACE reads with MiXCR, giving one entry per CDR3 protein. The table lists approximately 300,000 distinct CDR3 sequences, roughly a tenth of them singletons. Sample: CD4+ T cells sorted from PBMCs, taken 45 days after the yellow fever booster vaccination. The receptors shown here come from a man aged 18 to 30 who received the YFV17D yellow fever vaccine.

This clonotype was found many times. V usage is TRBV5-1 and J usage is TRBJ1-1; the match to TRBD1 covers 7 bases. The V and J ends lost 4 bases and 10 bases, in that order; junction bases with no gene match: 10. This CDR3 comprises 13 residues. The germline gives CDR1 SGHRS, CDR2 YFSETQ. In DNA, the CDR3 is TGCGCCAGCAGCCCAGCCTTAGAGGGGGCAGCTTTCTTT. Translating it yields CASSPALEGAAFF.

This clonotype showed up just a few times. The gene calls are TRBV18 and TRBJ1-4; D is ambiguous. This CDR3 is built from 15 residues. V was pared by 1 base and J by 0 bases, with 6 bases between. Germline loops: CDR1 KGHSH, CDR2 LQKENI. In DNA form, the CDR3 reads TGTGCCAGCTCACCACGGGTTGCAACTAATGAAAAACTGTTTTTT. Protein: CASSPRVATNEKLFF.

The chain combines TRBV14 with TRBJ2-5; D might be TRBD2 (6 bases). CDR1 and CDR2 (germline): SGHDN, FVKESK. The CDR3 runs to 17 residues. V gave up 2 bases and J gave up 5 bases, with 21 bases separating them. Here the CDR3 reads CASSQHTGLGSRETQYF. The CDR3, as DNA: TGTGCCAGCAGCCAACATACGGGACTCGGATCCCGGGAGACCCAGTACTTC.

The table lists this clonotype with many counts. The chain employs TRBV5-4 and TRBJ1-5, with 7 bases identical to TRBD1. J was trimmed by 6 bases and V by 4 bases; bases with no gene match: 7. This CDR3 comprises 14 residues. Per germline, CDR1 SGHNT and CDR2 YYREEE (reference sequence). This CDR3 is CASSQGGAGQPQHF. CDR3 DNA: TGTGCCAGCAGCCAAGGGGGCGCGGGTCAGCCCCAGCATTTT.

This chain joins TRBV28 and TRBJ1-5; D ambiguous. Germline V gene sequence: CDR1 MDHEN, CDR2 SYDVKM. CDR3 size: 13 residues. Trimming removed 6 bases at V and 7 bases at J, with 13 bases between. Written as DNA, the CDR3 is TGTGCCAGCAGCCACCAATCCGGGCAGCCCCAGCATTTT. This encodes CASSHQSGQPQHF. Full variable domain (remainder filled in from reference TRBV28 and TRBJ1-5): DVKVTQSSRYLVKRTGEKVFLECVQDMDHENMFWYRQDPGLGLRLIYFSYDVKMKEKGDIPEGYSVSREKKERFSLILESASTNQTSMYLCASSHQSGQPQHFGDGTRLSIL.

The CDR3 DNA reads TGTGCCAGCAGCTTGGGACAGGACTCAGATACGCAGTATTTT. It translates to CASSLGQDSDTQYF. J is TRBJ2-3 and V is TRBV5-4; a possible D gene is TRBD1 (6 bases). Germline V gives CDR1 SGHNT, CDR2 YYREEE (reference sequence). V was shortened by 0 bases and J by 4 bases, with 9 bases between the two germline ends. The CDR3 sequence is 14 residues long.

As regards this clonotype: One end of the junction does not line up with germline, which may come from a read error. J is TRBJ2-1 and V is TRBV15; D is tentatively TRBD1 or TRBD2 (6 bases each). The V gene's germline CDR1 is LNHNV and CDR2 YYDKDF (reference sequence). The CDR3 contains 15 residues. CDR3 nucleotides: TGTGCCACCAGAAGAGAAGGGGGAGCGGGCGATGAGCAGTTCTTC. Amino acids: CATRREGGAGDEQFF.

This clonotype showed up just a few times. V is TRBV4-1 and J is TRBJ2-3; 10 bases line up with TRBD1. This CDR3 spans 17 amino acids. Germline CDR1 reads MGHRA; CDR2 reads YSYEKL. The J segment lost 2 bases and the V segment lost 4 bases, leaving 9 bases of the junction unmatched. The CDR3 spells CASSLRQGARVTDTQYF. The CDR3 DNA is TGCGCCAGCAGCCTTAGACAGGGGGCGCGTGTCACAGATACGCAGTATTTT.

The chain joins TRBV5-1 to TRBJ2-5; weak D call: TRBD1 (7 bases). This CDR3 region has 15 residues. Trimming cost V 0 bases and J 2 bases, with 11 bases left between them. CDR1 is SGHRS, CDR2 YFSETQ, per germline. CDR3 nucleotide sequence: TGCGCCAGCAGCTTGGGGGGGGACAGTCAAGAGACCCAGTACTTC. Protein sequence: CASSLGGDSQETQYF.

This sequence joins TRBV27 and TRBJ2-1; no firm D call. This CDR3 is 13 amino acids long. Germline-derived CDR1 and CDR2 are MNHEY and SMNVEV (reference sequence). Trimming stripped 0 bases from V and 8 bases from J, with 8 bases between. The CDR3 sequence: CASSLSRYHEQFF. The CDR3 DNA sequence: TGTGCCAGCAGTTTATCGAGGTACCATGAGCAGTTCTTC.

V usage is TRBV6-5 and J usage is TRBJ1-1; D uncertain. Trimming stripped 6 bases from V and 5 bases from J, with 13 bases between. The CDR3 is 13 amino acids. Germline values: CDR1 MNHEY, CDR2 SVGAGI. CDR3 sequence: CASSPFAETEAFF. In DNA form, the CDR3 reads TGTGCCAGCAGCCCCTTTGCGGAAACTGAAGCTTTCTTT.

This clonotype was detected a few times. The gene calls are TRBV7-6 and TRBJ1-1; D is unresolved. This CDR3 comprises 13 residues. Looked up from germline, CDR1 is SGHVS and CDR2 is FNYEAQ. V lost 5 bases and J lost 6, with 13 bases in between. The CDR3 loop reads CASSPGGGAEAFF. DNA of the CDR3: TGTGCCAGCAGCCCGGGCGGTGGCGCTGAAGCTTTCTTT.

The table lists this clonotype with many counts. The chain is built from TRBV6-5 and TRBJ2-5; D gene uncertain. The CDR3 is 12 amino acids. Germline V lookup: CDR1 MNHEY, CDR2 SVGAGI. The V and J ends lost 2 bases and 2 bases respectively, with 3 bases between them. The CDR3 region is CASSYQQETQYF. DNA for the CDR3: TGTGCCAGCAGTTACCAGCAAGAGACCCAGTACTTC.

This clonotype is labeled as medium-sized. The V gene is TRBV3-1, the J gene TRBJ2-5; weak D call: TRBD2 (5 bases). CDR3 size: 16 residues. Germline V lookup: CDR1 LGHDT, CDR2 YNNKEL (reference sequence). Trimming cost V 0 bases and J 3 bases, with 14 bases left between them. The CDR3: CASSQDPRVREETQYF. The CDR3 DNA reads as TGTGCCAGCAGCCAAGATCCTCGGGTGCGGGAAGAGACCCAGTACTTC.

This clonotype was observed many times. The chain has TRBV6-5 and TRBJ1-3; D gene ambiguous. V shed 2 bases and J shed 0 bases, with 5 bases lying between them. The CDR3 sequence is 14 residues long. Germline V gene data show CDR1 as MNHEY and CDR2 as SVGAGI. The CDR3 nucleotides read TGTGCCAGCAGTTACGGTGGCTCTGGAAACACCATATATTTT. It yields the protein CASSYGGSGNTIYF.